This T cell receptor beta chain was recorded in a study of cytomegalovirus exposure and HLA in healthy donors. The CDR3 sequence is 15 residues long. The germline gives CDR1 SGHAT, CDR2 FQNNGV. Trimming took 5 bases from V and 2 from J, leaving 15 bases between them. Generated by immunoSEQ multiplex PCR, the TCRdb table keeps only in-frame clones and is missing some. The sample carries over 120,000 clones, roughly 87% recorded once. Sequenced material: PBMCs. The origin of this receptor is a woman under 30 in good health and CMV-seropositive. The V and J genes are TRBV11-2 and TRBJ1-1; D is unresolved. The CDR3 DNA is TGTGCCAGCAGCCTCCAGGCGCAGAAAAACACTGAAGCTTTCTTT. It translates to CASSLQAQKNTEAFF. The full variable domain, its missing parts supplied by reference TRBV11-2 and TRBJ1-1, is EAGVAQSPRYKIIEKRQSVAFWCNPISGHATLYWYQQILGQGPKLLIQFQNNGVVDDSQLPKDRFSAERLKGVDSTLKIQPAKLEDSAVYLCASSLQAQKNTEAFFGQGTRLTVV.